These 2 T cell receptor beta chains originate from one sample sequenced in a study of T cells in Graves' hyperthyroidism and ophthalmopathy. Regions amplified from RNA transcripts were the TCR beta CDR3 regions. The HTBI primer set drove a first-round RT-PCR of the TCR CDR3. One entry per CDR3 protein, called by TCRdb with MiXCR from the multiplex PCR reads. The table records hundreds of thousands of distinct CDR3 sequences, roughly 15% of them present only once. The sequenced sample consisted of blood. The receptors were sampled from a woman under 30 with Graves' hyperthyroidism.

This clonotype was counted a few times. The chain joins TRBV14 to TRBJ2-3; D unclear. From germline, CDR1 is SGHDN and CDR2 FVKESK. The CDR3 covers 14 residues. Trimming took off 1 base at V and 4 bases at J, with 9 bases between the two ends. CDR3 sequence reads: CASSQVESSDTQYF. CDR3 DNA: TGTGCCAGCAGCCAAGTAGAGTCCTCAGATACGCAGTATTTT.

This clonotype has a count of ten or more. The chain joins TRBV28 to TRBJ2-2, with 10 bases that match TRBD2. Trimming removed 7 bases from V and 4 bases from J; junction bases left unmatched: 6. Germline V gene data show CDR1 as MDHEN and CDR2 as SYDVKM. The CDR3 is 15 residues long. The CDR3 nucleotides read TGTGCCAGCAAGGGCGCTAGCGGGGGCACCGGGGAGCTGTTTTTT. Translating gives CASKGASGGTGELFF.